A selection of T cell receptor beta chains follows, all from one sample in a study of OX40 agonist ivuxolimab in advanced cancers. The protocol was immunoSEQ multiplex PCR, while the TCRdb copy is restricted to in-frame clones and leaves out a portion. The sample lists about 60,000 clones, under 85% occurring once. The sample was CD4+ or CD8+ T cells sorted from blood, taken in a trial of the OX40 agonist ivuxolimab. The receptors here all came from an adult with an advanced solid tumor such as melanoma, head and neck, liver or kidney cancer. CDR3s include the opening cysteine and the closing phenylalanine or tryptophan. D genes are given only for firm matches. Size is stated for part of the rows, as once, few or many counts, or as a class when the clone is expanded.

V gene	D gene	J gene	clone size	CDR3 protein	CDR3 DNA
TRBV29-1	-	TRBJ2-5	-	CSVDHRGGETQYF	TGCAGCGTTGATCACAGAGGGGGGGAGACCCAGTACTTC
TRBV27	TRBD1	TRBJ2-7	-	CASRGTGGSYEQYF	TGTGCCAGCAGGGGGACAGGGGGTTCCTACGAGCAGTACTTC
TRBV7-2	TRBD2	TRBJ2-1	-	CASSLEGTSGSFEQFF	TGTGCCAGCAGCTTAGAGGGGACTAGCGGGAGTTTTGAGCAGTTCTTC
TRBV6-1	-	TRBJ1-2	-	CASSEALGGYTF	TGTGCCAGCAGTGAAGCGTTGGGTGGCTACACCTTC
TRBV5-4	-	TRBJ1-2	-	CASSLALDNYGYTF	TGTGCCAGCAGCTTGGCGCTGGACAACTATGGCTACACCTTC
TRBV12-5	-	TRBJ1-2	-	CASGLVGYGYTF	TGTGCTAGTGGTTTGGTGGGTTACGGCTACACCTTC
TRBV29-1	-	TRBJ2-1	-	CSLGQSSYNEQFF	TGCAGCTTAGGACAGAGCTCCTACAATGAGCAGTTCTTC
TRBV14	-	TRBJ1-2	-	CASSQDARDYGYTF	TGTGCCAGCAGCCAAGATGCCAGGGACTATGGCTACACCTTC
TRBV19	-	TRBJ2-5	-	CASSIGIGRGPETQYF	TGTGCCAGTAGTATAGGAATCGGCAGGGGCCCAGAGACCCAGTACTTC
TRBV15	TRBD1	TRBJ2-1	-	CATSVRTGVKVNEQFF	TGTGCCACCAGCGTTCGGACAGGGGTAAAAGTAAATGAGCAGTTCTTC
TRBV15	-	TRBJ2-6	-	CATSTKGTGANVLTF	TGTGCCACCAGCACCAAGGGTACTGGGGCCAACGTCCTGACTTTC
TRBV7-9	-	TRBJ1-5	once	CASSGPSRPGGNQPQHF	TGTGCCAGCAGCGGTCCCTCCAGGCCGGGTGGCAATCAGCCCCAGCATTTT
TRBV7-6	TRBD1	TRBJ2-1	-	CASSPLAQGMTGNEQFF	TGTGCCAGCAGCCCCCTAGCACAGGGTATGACAGGGAATGAGCAGTTCTTC
TRBV18	-	TRBJ1-1	-	CASSPAIGVSMTEAFF	TGTGCCAGCTCACCTGCGATAGGGGTATCTATGACTGAAGCTTTCTTT
TRBV7-2	TRBD1	TRBJ2-4	few	CASSGRQGLKNIQYF	TGTGCCAGCAGCGGCCGACAGGGTTTAAAAAACATTCAGTACTTC
TRBV7-3	TRBD2	TRBJ2-2	-	CASSRRLAGVAGELFF	TGTGCCAGCAGCCGCCGACTAGCGGGAGTGGCCGGGGAGCTGTTTTTT
TRBV10-3	TRBD1	TRBJ2-3	-	CAIMGQGTDTQYF	TGTGCCATCATGGGACAGGGGACAGATACGCAGTATTTT
TRBV10-3	-	TRBJ1-5	-	CAISDSGKDQPQHF	TGTGCCATCAGCGACTCAGGGAAAGATCAGCCCCAGCATTTT
TRBV7-9	TRBD1	TRBJ1-4	-	CASSRGTGGEKLFF	TGTGCCAGCAGCCGGGGGACAGGGGGTGAAAAACTGTTTTTT
TRBV4-2	-	TRBJ2-5	-	CASSQEAGTEKTQYF	TGTGCCAGCAGCCAAGAGGCGGGAACAGAGAAGACCCAGTACTTC
TRBV7-6	-	TRBJ1-1	-	CASSLFSQTEAFF	TGTGCCAGCAGCTTATTCTCACAGACTGAAGCTTTCTTT
TRBV18	-	TRBJ1-2	-	CASSIDNYGYTF	TGTGCCAGCTCGATAGATAACTATGGCTACACCTTC
TRBV6-5	TRBD2	TRBJ2-1	-	CASSYLGAGEEQFF	TGTGCCAGCAGTTACCTCGGAGCGGGAGAGGAGCAGTTCTTC
TRBV30	-	TRBJ1-4	-	CAWSVGRSWNTNEKLFF	TGTGCCTGGAGTGTCGGACGGTCTTGGAATACTAATGAAAAACTGTTTTTT
TRBV27	-	TRBJ2-7	-	CASSLQAMVYEQYF	TGTGCCAGCAGTTTACAAGCTATGGTCTACGAGCAGTACTTC